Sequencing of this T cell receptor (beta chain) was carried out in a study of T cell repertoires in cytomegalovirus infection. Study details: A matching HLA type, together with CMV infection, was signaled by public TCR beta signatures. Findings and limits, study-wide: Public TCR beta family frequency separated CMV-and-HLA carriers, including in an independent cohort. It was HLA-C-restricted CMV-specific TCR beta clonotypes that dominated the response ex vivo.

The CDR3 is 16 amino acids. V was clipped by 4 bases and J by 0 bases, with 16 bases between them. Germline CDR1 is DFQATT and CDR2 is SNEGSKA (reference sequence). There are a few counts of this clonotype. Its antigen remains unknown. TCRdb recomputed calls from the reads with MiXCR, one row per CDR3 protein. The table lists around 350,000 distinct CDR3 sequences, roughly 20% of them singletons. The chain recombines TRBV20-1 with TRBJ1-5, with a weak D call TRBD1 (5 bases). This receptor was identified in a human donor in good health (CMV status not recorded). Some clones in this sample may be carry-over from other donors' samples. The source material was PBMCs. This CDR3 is CSATPGWGSSNQPQHF. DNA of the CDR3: TGCAGTGCTACCCCGGGGTGGGGGAGTAGCAATCAGCCCCAGCATTTT.